This T cell receptor (beta chain) was sequenced for a study of T cell repertoires in cytomegalovirus infection. Study-level points and caveats: The study found HLA-C-restricted CMV-specific TCR beta clonotypes dominating the ex vivo response.

A remark on this clonotype: What it binds is not known.

TCRdb ran MiXCR on the reads and lists one entry per CDR3 protein. The sample carries approximately 110,000 distinct CDR3 sequences, roughly 39% recorded once. This CDR3 region has 14 residues. The V gene lost 0 bases and the J gene lost 7 bases, with 7 bases spanning the gap. CDR1 and CDR2 (germline): SGHDN, FVKESK. V is TRBV14 and J is TRBJ1-6; no firm D call. Sequencing was performed on CD8+ T cells from cultured PBMCs, taken from culture after CMV antigen stimulation. The sequence derives from a human donor in good health (CMV status not recorded). Some clones in this sample may be carry-over from other donors' samples. CDR3 amino acids: CASSQETANSPLHF. DNA for the CDR3: TGTGCCAGCAGCCAAGAGACGGCGAATTCACCCCTCCACTTT. The full variable domain, its missing parts supplied by reference TRBV14 and TRBJ1-6, is EAGVTQFPSHSVIEKGQTVTLRCDPISGHDNLYWYRRVMGKEIKFLLHFVKESKQDESGMPNNRFLAERTGGTYSTLKVQPAELEDSGVYFCASSQETANSPLHFGNGTRLTVT.